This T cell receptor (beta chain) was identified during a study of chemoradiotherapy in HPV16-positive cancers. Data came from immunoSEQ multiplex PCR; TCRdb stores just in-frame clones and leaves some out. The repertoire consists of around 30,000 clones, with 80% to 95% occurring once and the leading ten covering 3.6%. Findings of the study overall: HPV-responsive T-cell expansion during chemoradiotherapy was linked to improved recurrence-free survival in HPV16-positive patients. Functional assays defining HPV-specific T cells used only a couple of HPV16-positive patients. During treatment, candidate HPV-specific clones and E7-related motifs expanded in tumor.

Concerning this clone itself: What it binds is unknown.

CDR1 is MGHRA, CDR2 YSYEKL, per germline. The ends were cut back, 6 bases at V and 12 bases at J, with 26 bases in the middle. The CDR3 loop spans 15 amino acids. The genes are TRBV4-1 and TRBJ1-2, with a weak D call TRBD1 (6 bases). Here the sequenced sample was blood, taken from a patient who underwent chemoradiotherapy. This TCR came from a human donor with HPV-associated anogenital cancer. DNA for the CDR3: TGCGCCAGCAGTCCATCCCCCGAGGGGGGGGGTGTGAACACCTTC. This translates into CASSPSPEGGGVNTF.